One sample yielded the 10 T cell receptor beta chains listed below, sequenced in a study of T cells in Graves' hyperthyroidism and ophthalmopathy. Using RNA transcripts as the source, TCR beta CDR3 regions were amplified. HTBI primers were the set used in a first-round RT-PCR of the TCR CDR3. TCRdb processed the multiplex PCR reads anew with MiXCR; each CDR3 protein has one entry. Here the sample spans approximately 640,000 distinct CDR3 sequences, approximately 15% being singletons. Sample: blood. The source is a middle-aged man with Graves' hyperthyroidism.

This clonotype has more than one count but fewer than ten. The chain links TRBV10-2 to TRBJ1-6, with a weak D call TRBD1 (6 bases). Trimming pared 6 bases from V and 10 bases from J, leaving 16 bases between. CDR3 length equals 14 residues. Germline CDR1 reads WSHSY; CDR2 reads SAAADI. CDR3 nucleotide sequence: TGCGCCAGCAGCAAGATGGGGGGCCAATCACCCCTCCACTTT. Translated, it gives CASSKMGGQSPLHF.

This clonotype was seen many times. The chain joins TRBV6-6 to TRBJ1-2; no reliable D call. The CDR3 consists of 15 residues. V lost 2 bases and J lost 0, with 10 bases in between. Germline CDR1 reads MNHNY; CDR2 reads SVGAGI (reference sequence). CDR3: CASSYGRQTNYGYTF. In DNA, the CDR3 is TGTGCCAGCAGTTACGGTCGGCAGACTAACTATGGCTACACCTTC.

This clonotype was detected only a few times. The gene calls are TRBV28 and TRBJ1-2, with unresolved D. Germline V CDR1 and CDR2: MDHEN, SYDVKM. Trimming cost V 6 bases and J 8 bases, with 13 bases left between them. The CDR3 covers 12 residues. CDR3 protein: CASRGPPRGYTF. The CDR3 DNA sequence: TGTGCCAGCAGGGGCCCCCCGCGAGGCTACACCTTC.

Remarks on this clonotype: One end of the junction is discordant with germline, which a read error may explain. This chain links TRBV6-2 or TRBV6-3 with TRBJ2-6, with 10 positions matching TRBD1. The CDR3 spans 16 residues. CDR1 is MNHEY and CDR2 is SVGEGT in the germline V gene. The CDR3: CASSDRGQSEANVLTF. DNA for the CDR3: TGTGCCAGCAGTGACAGGGGGCAATCTGAGGCCAACGTCCTGACTTTC.

V usage is TRBV15 and J usage is TRBJ1-1; D not certain. Trimming cost V 5 bases and J 4 bases, with 11 bases left between them. Germline loops: CDR1 LNHNV, CDR2 YYDKDF (reference sequence). This CDR3 is 13 amino acids long. The CDR3 bases are TGTGCCACCAGCCCCCGACTGATCACTGAAGCTTTCTTT. It specifies CATSPRLITEAFF. Drawing the rest from reference TRBV15 and TRBJ1-1, the complete variable domain is DAMVIQNPRYQVTQFGKPVTLSCSQTLNHNVMYWYQQKSSQAPKLLFHYYDKDFNNEADTPDNFQSRRPNTSFCFLDIRSPGLGDTAMYLCATSPRLITEAFFGQGTRLTVV.

The rearrangement uses TRBV20-1 and TRBJ1-5; no firm D call. V was clipped by 2 bases and J by 0 bases, with 11 bases between them. The CDR3 has 15 residues. Germline CDR1 reads DFQATT; CDR2 reads SNEGSKA (reference sequence). DNA for the CDR3: TGCAGTGCTAGACGACGCGACTTTAGCAATCAGCCCCAGCATTTT. It encodes CSARRRDFSNQPQHF.

This clonotype has a handful of counts. J is TRBJ2-1 and V is TRBV5-1; the match to TRBD2 covers 8 bases. The ends lost 5 bases at V and 1 base at J; junction bases unmatched: 11. The CDR3 runs to 17 residues. The V gene's germline CDR1 is SGHRS and CDR2 YFSETQ. The CDR3 DNA is TGCGCCAGCAGACCTGCGCCTAGCGGGTCTTCCTACAATGAGCAGTTCTTC. Protein product: CASRPAPSGSSYNEQFF.

Many counts were recorded for this clonotype. The gene calls are TRBV28 and TRBJ1-1, with a possible D match to TRBD1 (6 bases). V was clipped by 8 bases and J by 1 base, with 14 bases between them. This CDR3 spans 14 amino acids. CDR1 MDHEN and CDR2 SYDVKM come from the germline V gene. The CDR3 coding sequence is TGTGCCAGCGCCCGGGACACGGGGAACACTGAAGCTTTCTTT. Translating gives CASARDTGNTEAFF.

This clonotype has a count of ten or more. J is TRBJ1-4 and V is TRBV2; D is possibly TRBD1 (6 bases). Germline CDR1 reads SNHLY; CDR2 reads FYNNEI. Between the trimmed V and J ends, which lost 3 bases and 0 bases, there was a span of 8 bases. The CDR3 loop spans 15 amino acids. The CDR3 bases are TGTGCCAGCAGTGACCAGGGGACAACTAATGAAAAACTGTTTTTT. Translating it yields CASSDQGTTNEKLFF.

Remarks on this clonotype: A much larger clone sits a single nucleotide away, making a read error possible. The V call is TRBV2, the J call TRBJ2-3; 10 nucleotides match TRBD2. This CDR3 spans 15 amino acids. V lost 7 bases and J lost 14; bases outside the gene matches: 18. Germline V gives CDR1 SNHLY, CDR2 FYNNEI. Here the CDR3 DNA reads TGTGCCAGCACCGAAAGGCTAGCGGGAGTAGGGTCCGGGTATTTT. Amino acids: CASTERLAGVGSGYF.